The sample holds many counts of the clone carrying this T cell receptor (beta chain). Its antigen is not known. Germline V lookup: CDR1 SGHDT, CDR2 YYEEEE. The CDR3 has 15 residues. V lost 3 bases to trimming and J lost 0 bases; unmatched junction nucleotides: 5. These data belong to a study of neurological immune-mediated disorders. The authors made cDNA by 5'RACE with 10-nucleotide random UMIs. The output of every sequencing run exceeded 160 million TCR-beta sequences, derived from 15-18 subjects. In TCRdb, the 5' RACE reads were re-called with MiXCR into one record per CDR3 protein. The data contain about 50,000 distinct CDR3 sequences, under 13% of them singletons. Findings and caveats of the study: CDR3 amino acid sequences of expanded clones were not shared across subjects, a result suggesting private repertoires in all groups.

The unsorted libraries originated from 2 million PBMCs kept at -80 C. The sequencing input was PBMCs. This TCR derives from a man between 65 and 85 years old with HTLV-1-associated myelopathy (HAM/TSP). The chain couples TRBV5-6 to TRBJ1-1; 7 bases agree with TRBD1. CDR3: CASSYTTGVNTEAFF. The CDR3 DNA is TGTGCCAGCAGCTACACCACAGGGGTGAACACTGAAGCTTTCTTT.